The TCR beta chain described here comes from a study of control samples from healthy donors and cancer patients (TCRdb year 2020). The germline V gene yields MNHEY for CDR1 and SVGEGT for CDR2. Including cysteine and phenylalanine, the CDR3 has 14 amino acids. CDR3 DNA is the only sequence kept; it has 42 bases, read in frame from the first base. V sheds 4 bases and J sheds 3 bases, leaving 10 bases between their ends. Library generation was performed with the immunoSEQ multiplex PCR assay. In TCRdb, the immuneACCESS table is reduced to in-frame sequences with V and J assigned. These tables do not hold every clone; where another copy was compared, an unresolved V gene accounts for under half, and the others remain unexplained. The sample table records about 180,000 clones; 94% of these occur just once. 1.2% to 1.5% of the sample rests with the top ten. In regard to this clone: The target of this receptor is not known. Nothing much larger sits one base from this clone, and base qualities are not available.

This sequence uses TRBV6-2 or TRBV6-3 and TRBJ1-5; 6 matching bases give a weak D call of TRBD1. This TCR derives from a woman younger than 30 in good health. Input material: blood. Here the CDR3 is given as CASSSQGPNQPQHF. The DNA sequence follows: TGTGCCAGCAGTTCACAGGGCCCCAATCAGCCCCAGCATTTT.